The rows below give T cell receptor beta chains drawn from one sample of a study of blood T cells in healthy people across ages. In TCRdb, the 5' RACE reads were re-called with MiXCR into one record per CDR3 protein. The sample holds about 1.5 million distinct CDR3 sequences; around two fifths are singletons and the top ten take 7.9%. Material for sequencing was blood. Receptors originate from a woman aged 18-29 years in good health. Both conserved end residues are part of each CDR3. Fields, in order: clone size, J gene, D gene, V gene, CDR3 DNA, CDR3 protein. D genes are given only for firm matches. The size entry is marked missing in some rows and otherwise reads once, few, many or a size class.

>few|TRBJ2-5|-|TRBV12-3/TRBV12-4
TGTGCCAGCAGTCCCCAGGTGATTCGAGAGACCCAGTACTTC
CASSPQVIRETQYF
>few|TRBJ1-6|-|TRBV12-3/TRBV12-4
TGTGCCAGCTTGAGACAGATTAATTCACCCCTCCACTTT
CASLRQINSPLHF
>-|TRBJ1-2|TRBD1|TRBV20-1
TGCAGTGCTTATGACAGGGGGCGCATCTATGGCTACACCTTC
CSAYDRGRIYGYTF
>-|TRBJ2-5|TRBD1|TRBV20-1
TGCAGTGCTCCGATCTCGGGACAGGCCGTACAAGAGACCCAGTACTTC
CSAPISGQAVQETQYF
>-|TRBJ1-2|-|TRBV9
TGTGCCAGCAGCGCGATGGGACCGGCTAACTATGGCTACACCTTC
CASSAMGPANYGYTF
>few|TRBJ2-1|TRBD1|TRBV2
TGTGCCAGCCGGCGACAGGGGGCATTGGGGCACAATGAGCAGTTCTTC
CASRRQGALGHNEQFF
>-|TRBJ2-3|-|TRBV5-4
TGTGCCTCACTCCGGAATGGGGCCACAGATACGCAGTATTTT
CASLRNGATDTQYF
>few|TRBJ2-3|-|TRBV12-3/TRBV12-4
TGTGCCAGCAGTTTCTCTAGGGCTTGGGGCTCGGATACGCAGTATTTT
CASSFSRAWGSDTQYF
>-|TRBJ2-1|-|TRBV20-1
TGCAGTGCTAGAGATGCCGCGGTGACCAATGAGCAGTTCTTC
CSARDAAVTNEQFF
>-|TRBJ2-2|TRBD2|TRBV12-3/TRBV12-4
TGTGCCAGCAGTTTAGTGGGACTAGCGGCAAACACCGGGGAGCTGTTTTTT
CASSLVGLAANTGELFF
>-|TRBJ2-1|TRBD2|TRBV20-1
TGCAGTGCTAGAGACGGCGGGAGGGCTGTTACCTCCTACAATGAGCAGTTCTTC
CSARDGGRAVTSYNEQFF
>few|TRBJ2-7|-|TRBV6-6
TGTGCCAGCAGCCGGGACGGACTTATTTACGAGCAGTACTTC
CASSRDGLIYEQYF
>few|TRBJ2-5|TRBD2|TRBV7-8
TGTGCCAGCAGCTTAGTACTAGCGGGGGACCTAAACCAAGAGACCCAGTACTTC
CASSLVLAGDLNQETQYF
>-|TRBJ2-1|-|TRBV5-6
TGTGCCAGCAGCTGCGGAACCTACAATGAGCAGTTCTTC
CASSCGTYNEQFF
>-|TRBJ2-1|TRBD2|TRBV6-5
TGTGCCAGCAGTTTAGGTGGGAGGGCCTTTAGTGAGCAGTTCTTC
CASSLGGRAFSEQFF
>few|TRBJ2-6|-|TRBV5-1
TGCGCCAGCAGCGCCTCGGCGGGCGCCCCCTTGGGTTTTGGGGCCAACGTCCTGACTTTC
CASSASAGAPLGFGANVLTF
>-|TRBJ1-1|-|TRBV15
TGTGCCACCAGCAGCTACGGTGATGTAGATGAAGCTTTCTTT
CATSSYGDVDEAFF
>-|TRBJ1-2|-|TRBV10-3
TGTGCCATCTGTTCGCCGGTAGACTATGGCTACACCTTC
CAICSPVDYGYTF
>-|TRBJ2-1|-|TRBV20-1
TGCAGTGCTATTCCCAGCGGATCCTACAATGAGCAGTTCTTC
CSAIPSGSYNEQFF
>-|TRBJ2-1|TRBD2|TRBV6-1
TGTGCCAGCAAAATTGGGGGGGGGTGGGTTGAGCAGTTCTTC
CASKIGGGWVEQFF
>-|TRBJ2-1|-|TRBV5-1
TGCGCCAACAGCTTGGAAGAAAACAATGAGCAGTTCTTC
CANSLEENNEQFF
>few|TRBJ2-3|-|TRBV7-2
TGTGCCAGCAGCTTAGGTCAGGGTAGCCCATATACGCAGTATTTT
CASSLGQGSPYTQYF
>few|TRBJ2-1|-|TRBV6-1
TGTGCCAGCAGTTTCCGGGACAACTACAATGAGCAGTTCTTC
CASSFRDNYNEQFF
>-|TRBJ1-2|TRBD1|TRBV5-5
TGTGCCAGCAGCTTGATTCGGGACAGTTCCTTCGGCTACACCTTC
CASSLIRDSSFGYTF
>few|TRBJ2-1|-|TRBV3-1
TGTGCCAGCACGACGGCGGTCGGTGTCAATGAGCAGTTCTTC
CASTTAVGVNEQFF
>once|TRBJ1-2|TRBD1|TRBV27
TGTGCCAGCAGTTTCGTCCCAGGGGGGACGACCTATGGCTACACCTTC
CASSFVPGGTTYGYTF
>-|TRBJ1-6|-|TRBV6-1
TGTGCCAGCAAGGTTGGGGGAGCGAGTTCACCCCTCCACTTT
CASKVGGASSPLHF
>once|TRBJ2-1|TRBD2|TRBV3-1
TGTGCCAGCAGCACGACTAGCGGGAGGTTCTACAATGAGCAGTTCTTC
CASSTTSGRFYNEQFF
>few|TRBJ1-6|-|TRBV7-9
TGTGCCAGCAGCTTAAGTCAGGGTTATAATTCACCCCTCCACTTT
CASSLSQGYNSPLHF
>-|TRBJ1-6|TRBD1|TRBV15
TGTGCCACCAGCAGAACCCGGGACAGTAATAATTCACCCCTCCACTTT
CATSRTRDSNNSPLHF
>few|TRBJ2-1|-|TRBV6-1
TGTGCCAGTACCGGGACACTCCCCAATGAGCAGTTCTTC
CASTGTLPNEQFF
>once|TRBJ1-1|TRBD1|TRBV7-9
TGTGCCAGCAGCTCCTACAGGGGTATGAACACTGAAGCTTTCTTT
CASSSYRGMNTEAFF
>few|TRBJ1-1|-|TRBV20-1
TGCAGTGCTAGAGATGGACCGGGTGAAGCTTTCTTT
CSARDGPGEAFF
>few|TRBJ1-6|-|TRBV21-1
TGTGCCAGCAGCACGGTACTAGACAAAGTCCGAACACCCCTCCACTTT
CASSTVLDKVRTPLHF
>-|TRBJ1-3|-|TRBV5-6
TGTGCCAGCAGCTTGCCGGGGGAAAATGGAAACACCATATATTTT
CASSLPGENGNTIYF
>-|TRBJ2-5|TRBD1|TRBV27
TGTGCCAGCAGTTTTGGGACAGGGGGAACGGAGACCCAGTACTTC
CASSFGTGGTETQYF
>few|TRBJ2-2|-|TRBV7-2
TGTGCCAGCAGCCCCTCGAGTCCCCCCGGGGAGCTGTTTTTT
CASSPSSPPGELFF
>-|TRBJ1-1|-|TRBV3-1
TGTGCCAGCACCCAAGATGGGGCAACAGAAGCTTTCTTT
CASTQDGATEAFF
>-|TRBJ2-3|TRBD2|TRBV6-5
TGTGCCAGCAGTTACTCTGGGAGGGAGCCTTTACACACAGATACGCAGTATTTT
CASSYSGREPLHTDTQYF
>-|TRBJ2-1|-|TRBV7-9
TGTGCCAGCAGCTCTTGGGTTGGGGTACAGGGAGAGCAGTTCTTC
CASSSWVGVQGEQFF
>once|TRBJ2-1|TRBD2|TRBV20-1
TGCAGTGCTAGAGGTGGGGGACTAGCGGGAAATTCCTACAATGAGCAGTTCTTC
CSARGGGLAGNSYNEQFF
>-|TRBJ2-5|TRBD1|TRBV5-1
TGCGCCAGCAAACAGGGGAAAGAGACCCAGTACTTC
CASKQGKETQYF
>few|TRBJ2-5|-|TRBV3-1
TGTGCCAGCAGCCAAGGCCGGTGGGAGACCCAGTACTTC
CASSQGRWETQYF
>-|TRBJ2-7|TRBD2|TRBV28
TGTGCCAGCAGTGTACGGCTGGGACTAGCGGGTACCTACGAGCAGTACTTC
CASSVRLGLAGTYEQYF
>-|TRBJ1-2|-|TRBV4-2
TGTGCCAGCAGCCCCGACGGCCGGGGCGGAAACTATGGCTACACCTTC
CASSPDGRGGNYGYTF
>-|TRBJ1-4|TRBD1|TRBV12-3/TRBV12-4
TGTGTCAGCAGCCAGGACAGGGGAGGCGAAAAACTGTTTTTT
CVSSQDRGGEKLFF
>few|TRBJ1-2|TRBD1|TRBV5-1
TGCGCCAGCAGCTTGTCAAGGGGGCCGCGATCAGGACTTTATGGCTACACCTTC
CASSLSRGPRSGLYGYTF
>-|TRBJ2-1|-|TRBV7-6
TGTGCCAGCAGCTTTGCGTATCCCTACGAGCAGTTCTTC
CASSFAYPYEQFF
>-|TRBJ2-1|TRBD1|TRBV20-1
TGCAGTGCGACCGGGACAGGGGCGACCAATGAGCAGTTCTTC
CSATGTGATNEQFF
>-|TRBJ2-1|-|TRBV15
TGTGCCACCAGCAGAGATTGGTGGCGGAGAAGCTCCTACAGTGAGCAGTTCTTC
CATSRDWWRRSSYSEQFF
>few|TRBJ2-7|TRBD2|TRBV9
TGTGCCAGCAGCGTATTTGGCGGGGGAAGTTACGAGCAGTACTTC
CASSVFGGGSYEQYF
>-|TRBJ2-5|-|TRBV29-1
TGCAGCGCCATGTGGGGTTCGGAGACCCAGTACTTC
CSAMWGSETQYF
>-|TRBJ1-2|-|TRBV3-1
TGTGCCAGCAGCCCTTTCGGGACTAACTATGGCTACACCTTC
CASSPFGTNYGYTF
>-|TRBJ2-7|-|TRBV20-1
TGCAGTGCCGTCAAGGCGGACTCCCTCTACGAGCAGTACTTC
CSAVKADSLYEQYF
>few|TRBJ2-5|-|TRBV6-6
TGTGCCAGCAGTACCGCCTTCGAGACCCAGTACTTC
CASSTAFETQYF